The 15 T cell receptor beta chains in this list originate from one sample, sequenced in a study of blood T cells in healthy people across ages. Primed by a sample-barcoded 5' primer and a J-beta primer mix, a second PCR proceeded for about 7 to 11 cycles. Each CDR3 protein is one row after TCRdb ran MiXCR on the 5' RACE reads. The sample has about 670,000 distinct CDR3 sequences, around 43% seen once; the top ten hold around 30%. Source material: blood. These receptors originate from a man older than 75 in good health.

This clonotype was detected a few times. The chain recombines TRBV7-3 with TRBJ2-1; D tentatively reads TRBD1 or TRBD2 (5 bases each). CDR1 is SGHTA and CDR2 is FQGTGA in the germline V gene. V was clipped by 5 bases and J by 10 bases, with 9 bases between them. This CDR3 region has 11 residues. The CDR3, as DNA: TGTGCCAGCAGCACGGGACGGGAGCAGTTCTTC. Its protein is CASSTGREQFF.

CDR3 coding DNA: TGTGCCAGCAGTTTCACCAGGGGGACTGAGCAGTTCTTC. Encoded protein: CASSFTRGTEQFF. This chain links TRBV7-2 with TRBJ2-1, with 7 bases matching TRBD1. Germline lookup yields CDR1 SGHTA and CDR2 FQGNSA. With 6 bases clipped from V and 9 bases from J, the junction kept 8 bases outside the gene matches. This CDR3 comprises 13 residues.

The genes are TRBV11-2 and TRBJ2-3; D might be TRBD2 (6 bases). CDR3 length equals 18 residues. Germline CDR1 is SGHAT and CDR2 is FQNNGV. V was clipped by 2 bases and J by 1 base, with 19 bases between them. The CDR3 is CASSLRFRVAARTDTQYF. Written as DNA, the CDR3 is TGTGCCAGCAGCTTACGGTTCCGGGTAGCGGCCCGCACAGATACGCAGTATTTT.

The J gene is TRBJ1-2, the V gene TRBV29-1; 9 bases are a match to TRBD1. The trim removed 3 bases at V and 3 bases at J, leaving 8 bases unmatched. This CDR3 has 15 residues. In germline, CDR1 is SQVTM, CDR2 ANQGSEA. CDR3 nucleotides: TGCAGCGTTGAGAGTATGACAGGGGGTGACTATGGCTACACCTTC. Protein product: CSVESMTGGDYGYTF.

The chain carries TRBV12-3 or TRBV12-4 and TRBJ2-5, with 10 bases fitting TRBD1. The length of the CDR3 is 17 residues. V lost 6 bases and J lost 0; bases outside the gene matches: 10. DNA for the CDR3: TGTGCCAGCAGCTCCGAGATGACAGGGGGCTACCAAGAGACCCAGTACTTC. This encodes CASSSEMTGGYQETQYF.

In this sample, this clonotype turned up once. V is TRBV5-6 and J is TRBJ2-5, with D hard to call. The end of the DNA fits TRBJ2-7 better, so the J call may be wrong. Germline lookup yields CDR1 SGHDT and CDR2 YYEEEE. This CDR3 contains 15 residues. This chain's CDR3 is CASSSAGPYPYEQYF. The CDR3 nucleotides read TGTGCCAGCAGCTCGGCCGGCCCATATCCCTACGAGCAGTACTTC.

This clonotype was found a few times. This clone may be a read error of a much larger clone one base away. The chain uses TRBV7-8 and TRBJ2-5, with TRBD2 matching over 9 bases. Germline CDR1 and CDR2: SGHVS and FQNEAQ. Trimming took 5 bases from V and 11 from J; bases not matched to a gene: 12. This CDR3 is built from 14 residues. The CDR3 region is CASSDSGSYNEQYF. The CDR3, as DNA: TGTGCCAGCAGCGATAGCGGGAGTTACAATGAGCAGTACTTC.

The chain combines TRBV18 with TRBJ2-1; D is undetermined. Trimming took off 3 bases at V and 0 bases at J, with 9 bases between the two ends. CDR1 KGHSH and CDR2 LQKENI come from the germline V gene. The CDR3 has 15 amino acids. As DNA, the CDR3 is TGTGCCAGCTCACCGCTAGGAAGCTCCTACAATGAGCAGTTCTTC. Protein: CASSPLGSSYNEQFF.

This clonotype turned up a few times. The genes are TRBV7-9 and TRBJ2-3; TRBD1 matches 9 bases. This CDR3 region has 14 residues. With V trimmed by 7 bases and J by 3 bases, 5 bases remained unmatched. Germline lookup yields CDR1 SEHNR and CDR2 FQNEAQ (reference sequence). The CDR3: CASTAGTGTDTQYF. Here the CDR3 DNA reads TGTGCCAGCACCGCCGGGACAGGGACAGATACGCAGTATTTT.

This clonotype has just a few counts. The rearrangement uses TRBV12-3 or TRBV12-4 and TRBJ1-5; D not resolved. V lost 6 bases and J 6 bases, leaving 18 bases between the germline ends. CDR3 length equals 15 residues. CDR3 amino acids: CASREGGNSVQPQHF. In DNA, the CDR3 is TGTGCCAGCAGAGAGGGTGGGAATTCGGTTCAGCCCCAGCATTTT.

Details on this clonotype: This clone may be a read error of a much larger clone one base away. The chain carries TRBV11-1 and TRBJ2-3; 15 bases agree with TRBD2. This CDR3 spans 17 amino acids. Germline values: CDR1 SGHAT, CDR2 FQDESV (reference sequence). The J segment lost 4 bases and the V segment lost 7 bases, leaving 9 bases of the junction unmatched. The DNA of the CDR3 is TGTGCCAGCACCCTGGGACTAGCGGGAGGCGGCGCAGATACGCAGTATTTT. Translating it yields CASTLGLAGGGADTQYF.

This clonotype turned up a few times. The rearrangement joins TRBV6-4 to TRBJ2-1, with TRBD2 matching over 8 bases. Per the germline V gene, CDR1 is MRHNA and CDR2 is SNTAGT. V was pared by 4 bases and J by 9 bases, with 11 bases of the junction left unmatched. CDR3 length equals 15 residues. CDR3 protein: CASSVEAGASFEQFF. The CDR3 nucleotides read TGTGCCAGCAGTGTAGAAGCGGGAGCCTCCTTTGAGCAGTTCTTC.

This clonotype appeared a few times. This sequence may be a read error, since a much larger clone differs from it by one base. This chain links TRBV7-7 with TRBJ2-1; the match to TRBD2 covers 10 bases. The J call may be wrong; the DNA end is better matched by TRBJ2-7. Germline assignment: CDR1 SSHAT and CDR2 FNYEAQ (reference sequence). This CDR3 is built from 16 residues. The CDR3 is CASSPIAGGGGNEQYF. CDR3 coding DNA: TGTGCTAGCAGCCCTATAGCGGGAGGAGGGGGCAATGAGCAGTACTTC.

This chain joins TRBV12-5 and TRBJ2-7; TRBD1 matches at 9 bases. The germline V gene has CDR1 LGHNT and CDR2 FRNRAP. The ends lost 5 bases at V and 7 bases at J; junction bases unmatched: 9. The CDR3 extends over 14 amino acids. The CDR3 sequence: CASGKHTGGNEQYF. CDR3 coding DNA: TGTGCTAGTGGTAAACATACAGGGGGCAATGAGCAGTACTTC. The variable domain in full, completed from reference TRBV12-5 and TRBJ2-7, reads DARVTQTPRHKVTEMGQEVTMRCQPILGHNTVFWYRQTMMQGLELLAYFRNRAPLDDSGMPKDRFSAEMPDATLATLKIQPSEPRDSAVYFCASGKHTGGNEQYFGPGTRLTVT.

The DNA of the CDR3 is TGTGCCAGCAGCCCCGGTAGGAGGGGGGCCGAGACCCAGTACTTC. It is translated as CASSPGRRGAETQYF. The rearrangement joins TRBV7-2 to TRBJ2-5; either TRBD1 or TRBD2 may fit D (6 bases each). Trimming cost V 5 bases and J 5 bases, with 18 bases left between them. Looked up from germline, CDR1 is SGHTA and CDR2 is FQGNSA. The CDR3 runs 15 residues.